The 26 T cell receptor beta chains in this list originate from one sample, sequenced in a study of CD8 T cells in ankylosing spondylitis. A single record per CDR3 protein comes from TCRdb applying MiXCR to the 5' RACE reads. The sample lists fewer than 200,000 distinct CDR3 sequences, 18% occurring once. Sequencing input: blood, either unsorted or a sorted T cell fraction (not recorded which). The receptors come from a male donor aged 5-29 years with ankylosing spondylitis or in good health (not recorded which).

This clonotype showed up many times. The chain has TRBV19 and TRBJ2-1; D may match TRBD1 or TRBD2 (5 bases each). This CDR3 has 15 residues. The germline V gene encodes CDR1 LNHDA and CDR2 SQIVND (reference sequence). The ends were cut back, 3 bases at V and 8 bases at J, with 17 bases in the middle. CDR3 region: CASSITGTPRDEQFF. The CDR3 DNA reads TGTGCCAGTAGTATCACCGGGACCCCCAGAGATGAGCAGTTCTTC.

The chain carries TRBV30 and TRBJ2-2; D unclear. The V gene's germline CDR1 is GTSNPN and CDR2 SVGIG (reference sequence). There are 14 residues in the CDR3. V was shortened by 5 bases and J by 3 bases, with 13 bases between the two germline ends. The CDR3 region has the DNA TGTGCCTGGCTACTACAGACGTACACCGGGGAGCTGTTTTTT. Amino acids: CAWLLQTYTGELFF.

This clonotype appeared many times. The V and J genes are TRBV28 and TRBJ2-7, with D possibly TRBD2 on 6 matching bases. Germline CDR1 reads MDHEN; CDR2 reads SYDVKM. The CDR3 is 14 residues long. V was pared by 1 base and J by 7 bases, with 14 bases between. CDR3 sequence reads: CASSLFSGGAEQYF. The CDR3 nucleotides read TGTGCCAGCAGTTTATTTAGTGGAGGGGCTGAGCAGTACTTC.

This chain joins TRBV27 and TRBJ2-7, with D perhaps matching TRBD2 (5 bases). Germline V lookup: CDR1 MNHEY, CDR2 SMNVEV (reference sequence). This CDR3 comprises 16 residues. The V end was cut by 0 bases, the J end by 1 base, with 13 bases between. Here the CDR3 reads CASSLSVRGASYEQYF. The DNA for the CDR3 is TGTGCCAGCAGTTTATCGGTACGGGGTGCGTCCTACGAGCAGTACTTC.

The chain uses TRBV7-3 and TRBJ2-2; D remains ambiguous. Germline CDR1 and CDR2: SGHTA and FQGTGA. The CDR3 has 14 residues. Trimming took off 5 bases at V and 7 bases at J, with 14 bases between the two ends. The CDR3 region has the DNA TGTGCCAGCAGCGAATCGCCCGTTGACGGGGAGCTGTTTTTT. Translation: CASSESPVDGELFF.

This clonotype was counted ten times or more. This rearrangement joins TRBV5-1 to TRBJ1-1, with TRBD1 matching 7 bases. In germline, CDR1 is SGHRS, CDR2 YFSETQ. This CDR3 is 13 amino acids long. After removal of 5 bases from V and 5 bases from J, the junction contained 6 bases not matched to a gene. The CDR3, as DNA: TGCGCCAGCAGGCAGGGGGTCGGGACTGAAGCTTTCTTT. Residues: CASRQGVGTEAFF.

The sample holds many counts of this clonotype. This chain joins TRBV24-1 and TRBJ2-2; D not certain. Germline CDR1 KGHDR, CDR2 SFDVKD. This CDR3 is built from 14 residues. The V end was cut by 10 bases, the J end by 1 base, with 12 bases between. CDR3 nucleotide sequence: TGTGCCACTTCGGACCGCCAGAACACCGGGGAGCTGTTTTTT. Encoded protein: CATSDRQNTGELFF.

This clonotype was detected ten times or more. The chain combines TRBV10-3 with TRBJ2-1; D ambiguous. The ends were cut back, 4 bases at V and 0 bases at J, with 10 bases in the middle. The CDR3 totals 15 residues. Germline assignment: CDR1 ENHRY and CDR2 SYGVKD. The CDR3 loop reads CAISAAEGSYNEQFF. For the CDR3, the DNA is TGTGCCATCAGTGCGGCGGAAGGCTCCTACAATGAGCAGTTCTTC.

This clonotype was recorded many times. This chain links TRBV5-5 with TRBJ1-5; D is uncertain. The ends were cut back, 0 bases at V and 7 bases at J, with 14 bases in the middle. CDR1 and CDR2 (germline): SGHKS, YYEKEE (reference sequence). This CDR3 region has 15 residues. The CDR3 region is CASSLAASIAQPQHF. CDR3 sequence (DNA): TGTGCCAGCAGCTTGGCCGCAAGCATTGCGCAGCCCCAGCATTTT.

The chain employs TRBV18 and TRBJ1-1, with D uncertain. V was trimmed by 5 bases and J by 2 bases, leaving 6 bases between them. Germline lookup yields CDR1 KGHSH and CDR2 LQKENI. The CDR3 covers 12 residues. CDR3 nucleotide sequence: TGTGCCAGCTCAGGCGTTAACACTGAAGCTTTCTTT. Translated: CASSGVNTEAFF.

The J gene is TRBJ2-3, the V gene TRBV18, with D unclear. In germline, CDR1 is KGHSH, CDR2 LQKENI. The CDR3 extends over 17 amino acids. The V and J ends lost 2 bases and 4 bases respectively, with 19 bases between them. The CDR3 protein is CASSPTNVLVIPDTQYF. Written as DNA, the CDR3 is TGTGCCAGCTCACCAACGAACGTCCTGGTGATCCCAGATACGCAGTATTTT.

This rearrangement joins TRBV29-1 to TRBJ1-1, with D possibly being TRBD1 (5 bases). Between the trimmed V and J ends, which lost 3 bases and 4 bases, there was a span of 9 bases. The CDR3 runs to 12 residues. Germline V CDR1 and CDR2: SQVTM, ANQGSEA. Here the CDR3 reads CSVEGPFTEAFF. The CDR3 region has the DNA TGCAGCGTTGAGGGGCCTTTCACTGAAGCTTTCTTT.

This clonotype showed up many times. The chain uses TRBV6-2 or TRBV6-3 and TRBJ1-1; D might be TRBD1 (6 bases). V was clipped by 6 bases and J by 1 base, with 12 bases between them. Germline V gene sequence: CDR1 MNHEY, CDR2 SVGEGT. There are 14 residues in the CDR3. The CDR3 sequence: CASSPRQANTEAFF. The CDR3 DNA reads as TGTGCCAGCAGCCCCAGACAGGCGAACACTGAAGCTTTCTTT.

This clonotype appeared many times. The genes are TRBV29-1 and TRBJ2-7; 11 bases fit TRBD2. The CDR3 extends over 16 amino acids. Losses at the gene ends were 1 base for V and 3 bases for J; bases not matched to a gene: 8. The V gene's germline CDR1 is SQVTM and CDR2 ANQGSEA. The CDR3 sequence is CSVEGASGRSVYEQYF. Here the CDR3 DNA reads TGCAGCGTTGAAGGGGCTAGCGGGAGGAGTGTCTACGAGCAGTACTTC.

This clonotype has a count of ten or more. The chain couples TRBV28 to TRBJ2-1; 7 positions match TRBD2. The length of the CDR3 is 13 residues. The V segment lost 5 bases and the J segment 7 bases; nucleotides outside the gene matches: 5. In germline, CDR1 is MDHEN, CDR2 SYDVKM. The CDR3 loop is CASSGEGDNEQFF. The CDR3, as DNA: TGTGCCAGCAGTGGGGAGGGAGATAATGAGCAGTTCTTC. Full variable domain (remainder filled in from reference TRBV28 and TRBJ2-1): DVKVTQSSRYLVKRTGEKVFLECVQDMDHENMFWYRQDPGLGLRLIYFSYDVKMKEKGDIPEGYSVSREKKERFSLILESASTNQTSMYLCASSGEGDNEQFFGPGTRLTVL.

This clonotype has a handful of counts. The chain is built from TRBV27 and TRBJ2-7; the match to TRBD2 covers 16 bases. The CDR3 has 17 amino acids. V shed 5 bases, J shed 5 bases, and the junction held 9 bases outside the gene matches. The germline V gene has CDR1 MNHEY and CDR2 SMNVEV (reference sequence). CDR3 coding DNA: TGTGCCAGCAGTACGGGACTAGCGGGAGGGCCATACCACGAGCAGTACTTC. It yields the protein CASSTGLAGGPYHEQYF.

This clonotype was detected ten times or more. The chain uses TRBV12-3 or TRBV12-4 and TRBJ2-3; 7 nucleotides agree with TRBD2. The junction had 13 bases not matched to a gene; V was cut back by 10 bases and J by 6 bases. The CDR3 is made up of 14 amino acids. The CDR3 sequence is CATSRGAGEDTQYF. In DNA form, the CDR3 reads TGTGCCACATCCCGTGGGGCGGGAGAGGATACGCAGTATTTT.

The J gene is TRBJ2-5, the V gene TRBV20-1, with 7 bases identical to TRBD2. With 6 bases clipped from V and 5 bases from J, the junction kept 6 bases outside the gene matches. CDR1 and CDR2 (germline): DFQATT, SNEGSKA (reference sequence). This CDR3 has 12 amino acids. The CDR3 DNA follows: TGCAGTGCACCGAGGGGAGGGGAGACCCAGTACTTC. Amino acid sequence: CSAPRGGETQYF.

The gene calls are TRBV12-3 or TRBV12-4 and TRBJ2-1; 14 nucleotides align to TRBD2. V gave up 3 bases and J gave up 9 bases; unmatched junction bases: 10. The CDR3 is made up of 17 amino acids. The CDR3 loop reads CASSFVGTSGSSGEQFF. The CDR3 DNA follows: TGTGCCAGCAGTTTCGTCGGGACTAGCGGGAGCTCTGGTGAGCAGTTCTTC.

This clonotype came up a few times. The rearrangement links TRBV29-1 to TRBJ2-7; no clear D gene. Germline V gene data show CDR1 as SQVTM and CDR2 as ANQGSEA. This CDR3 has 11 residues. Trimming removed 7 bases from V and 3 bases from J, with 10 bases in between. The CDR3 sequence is CSAAGGYEQYF. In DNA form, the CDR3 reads TGCAGCGCCGCCGGCGGCTACGAGCAGTACTTC.

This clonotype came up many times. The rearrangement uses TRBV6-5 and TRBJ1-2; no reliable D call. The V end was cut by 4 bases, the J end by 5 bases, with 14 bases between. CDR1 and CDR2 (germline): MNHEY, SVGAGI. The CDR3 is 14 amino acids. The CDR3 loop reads CASSSYTGMYGYTF. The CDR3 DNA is TGTGCCAGCAGTTCTTACACGGGGATGTATGGCTACACCTTC.

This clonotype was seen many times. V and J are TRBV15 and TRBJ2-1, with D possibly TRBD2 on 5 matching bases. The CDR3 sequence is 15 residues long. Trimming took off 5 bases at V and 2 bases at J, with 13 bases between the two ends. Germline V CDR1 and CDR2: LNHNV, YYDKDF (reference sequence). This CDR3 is CATSVGEWPYNEQFF. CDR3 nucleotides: TGTGCCACCAGCGTTGGGGAGTGGCCCTACAATGAGCAGTTCTTC. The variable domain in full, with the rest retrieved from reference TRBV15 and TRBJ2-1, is DAMVIQNPRYQVTQFGKPVTLSCSQTLNHNVMYWYQQKSSQAPKLLFHYYDKDFNNEADTPDNFQSRRPNTSFCFLDIRSPGLGDTAMYLCATSVGEWPYNEQFFGPGTRLTVL.

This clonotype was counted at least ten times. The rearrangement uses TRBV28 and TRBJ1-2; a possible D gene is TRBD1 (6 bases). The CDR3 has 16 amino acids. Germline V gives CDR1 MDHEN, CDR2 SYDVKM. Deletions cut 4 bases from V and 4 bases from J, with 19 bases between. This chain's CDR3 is CASSSIGQRDIYGYTF. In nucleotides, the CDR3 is TGTGCCAGCAGTTCAATTGGACAGCGCGACATCTATGGCTACACCTTC.

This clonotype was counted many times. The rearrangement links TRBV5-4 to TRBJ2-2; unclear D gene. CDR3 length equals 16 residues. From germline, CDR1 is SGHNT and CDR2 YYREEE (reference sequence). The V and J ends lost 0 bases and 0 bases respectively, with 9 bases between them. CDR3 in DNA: TGTGCCAGCAGCTTGGGTGGCAAGGCGAACACCGGGGAGCTGTTTTTT. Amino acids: CASSLGGKANTGELFF. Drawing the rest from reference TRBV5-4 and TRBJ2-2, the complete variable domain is ETGVTQSPTHLIKTRGQQVTLRCSSQSGHNTVSWYQQALGQGPQFIFQYYREEENGRGNFPPRFSGLQFPNYSSELNVNALELDDSALYLCASSLGGKANTGELFFGEGSRLTVL.

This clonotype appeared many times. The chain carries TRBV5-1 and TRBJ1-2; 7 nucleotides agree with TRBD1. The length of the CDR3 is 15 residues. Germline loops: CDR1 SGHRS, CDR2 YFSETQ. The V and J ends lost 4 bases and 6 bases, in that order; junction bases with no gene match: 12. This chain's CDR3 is CASSPSRDRAHGYTF. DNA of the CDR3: TGCGCCAGCAGCCCCTCCCGGGACAGAGCCCATGGCTACACCTTC.

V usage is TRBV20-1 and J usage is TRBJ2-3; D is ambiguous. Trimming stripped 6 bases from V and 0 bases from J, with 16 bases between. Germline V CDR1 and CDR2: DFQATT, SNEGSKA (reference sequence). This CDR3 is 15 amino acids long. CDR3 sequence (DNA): TGCAGTGCAGGGCGGCCGATATCTAGCACAGATACGCAGTATTTT. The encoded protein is CSAGRPISSTDTQYF.